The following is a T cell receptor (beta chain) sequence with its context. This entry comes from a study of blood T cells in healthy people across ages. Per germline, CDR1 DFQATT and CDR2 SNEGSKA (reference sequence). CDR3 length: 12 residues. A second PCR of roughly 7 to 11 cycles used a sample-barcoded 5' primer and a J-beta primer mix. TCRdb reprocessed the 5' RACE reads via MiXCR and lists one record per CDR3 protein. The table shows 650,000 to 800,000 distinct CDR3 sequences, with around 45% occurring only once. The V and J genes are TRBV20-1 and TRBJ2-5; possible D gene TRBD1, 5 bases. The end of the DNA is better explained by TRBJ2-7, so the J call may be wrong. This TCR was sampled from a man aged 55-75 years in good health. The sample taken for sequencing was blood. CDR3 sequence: CSARDKAYEQYF. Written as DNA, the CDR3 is TGCAGTGCTAGGGACAAAGCCTACGAGCAGTACTTC.